What follows is one T cell receptor (beta chain) and its context. Study processing details: From reference gene primer amplification, estimates of nucleated cell counts were derived. Repertoires were generated with immunoSEQ multiplex PCR, while TCRdb's copy carries only in-frame clones and drops some. V and J calls plus clone size are reproduced from that table; the DNA served to infer D and trimming. The data hold 50,000 or so clones, with more than 75% observed a single time. The data were taken from a study of blood T cell repertoires in COVID-19. Study as a whole: Acute and convalescent COVID-19 samples came from the United States, Italy and Spain. PBMCs, B-cell-depleted T cells, or T cells were the source of the cDNA or gDNA that made up the material.

This sequence was found in a human donor in a cohort sampled during active COVID-19. Sequencing was performed on peripheral blood.

DNA of the CDR3: TGTGCCAGCAGCCCCTCGGACAGGGCAGCCTATGGCTACACCTTC. Its protein product is CASSPSDRAAYGYTF. This sequence joins TRBV3-1 (or the pseudogene TRBV3-2) and TRBJ1-2, with TRBD1 matching 8 bases. Germline loops: CDR1 LGHDT, CDR2 YNNKEL (reference sequence). The V segment lost 4 bases and the J segment 4 bases; nucleotides outside the gene matches: 8. The CDR3 has 15 residues.